These 25 T cell receptor beta chains share one sample of origin, sequenced in a study of OX40 agonist ivuxolimab in advanced cancers. Sequencing was performed with immunoSEQ multiplex PCR; in TCRdb, only in-frame clones are kept and a portion is missing. The sample has tens of thousands of clones; about four fifths are singletons. The sequencing here drew on CD4+ or CD8+ T cells sorted from blood, taken in a trial of the OX40 agonist ivuxolimab. The origin of the receptors is an adult with an advanced solid tumor such as melanoma, head and neck, liver or kidney cancer.

This chain connects TRBV19 to TRBJ2-1; 7 bases are a match to TRBD2. Trimming cost V 3 bases and J 7 bases; bases outside gene matches: 15. CDR1 is LNHDA and CDR2 is SQIVND in the germline V gene (reference sequence). This CDR3 has 17 residues. CDR3 DNA: TGTGCCAGTAGTATTCTCACACCGGGAGGCCTAGGGAATGAGCAGTTCTTC. As protein: CASSILTPGGLGNEQFF.

As DNA, the CDR3 is TGTGCCAGCAGTGGACCCAGCGGGGGAGGAGAGACCCAGTACTTC. Translating it yields CASSGPSGGGETQYF. The V and J genes are TRBV2 and TRBJ2-5; TRBD2 aligns across 8 bases. Germline V gene data show CDR1 as SNHLY and CDR2 as FYNNEI. There are 15 residues in the CDR3. V shed 4 bases and J 4 bases; nucleotides not matched to a gene: 8.

About this clone itself: Other DNA variants within this sample encode the same CDR3. V is TRBV5-1 and J is TRBJ2-3; D gene ambiguous. Germline loops: CDR1 SGHRS, CDR2 YFSETQ. The germline V and J ends were trimmed by 0 bases and 2 bases, with 4 bases remaining between them. There are 13 residues in the CDR3. The CDR3 coding sequence is TGCGCCAGCAGCTTGGTACCCACAGATACGCAGTATTTT. It encodes CASSLVPTDTQYF. Using reference TRBV5-1 and TRBJ2-3 for the parts outside the CDR3, the full variable domain is KAGVTQTPRYLIKTRGQQVTLSCSPISGHRSVSWYQQTPGQGLQFLFEYFSETQRNKGNFPGRFSGRQFSNSRSEMNVSTLELGDSALYLCASSLVPTDTQYFGPGTRLTVL.

The chain couples TRBV9 to TRBJ2-5; D is uncertain. The germline gives CDR1 SGDLS, CDR2 YYNGEE. The CDR3 covers 15 residues. The V and J ends lost 2 bases and 1 base respectively, with 12 bases between them. CDR3 in DNA: TGTGCCAGCAGCGTGAGCCCCAAAGGCCAAGAGACCCAGTACTTC. Its protein is CASSVSPKGQETQYF. Based on the CDR3 plus reference TRBV9 and TRBJ2-5, the full variable domain is DSGVTQTPKHLITATGQRVTLRCSPRSGDLSVYWYQQSLDQGLQFLIQYYNGEERAKGNILERFSAQQFPDLHSELNLSSLELGDSALYFCASSVSPKGQETQYFGPGTRLLVL.

The chain couples TRBV5-3 to TRBJ1-4, with D possibly TRBD1 on 5 matching bases. TRBV5-3 is reported as an ORF; its role is uncertain. V was clipped by 2 bases and J by 2 bases, with 10 bases between them. The CDR3 is 15 residues long. CDR3 DNA sequence: TGTGCCAGAAGCTTAGGGAGGGGCACTAATGAAAAACTGTTTTTT. This codes for CARSLGRGTNEKLFF.

This clone was seen more than once but under ten times. The CDR3 region has the DNA TGTGCCAGCTCACCACCGAGCGGGCTGGTCAATCAGCCCCAGCATTTT. Its protein is CASSPPSGLVNQPQHF. This chain joins TRBV18 and TRBJ1-5; unclear D gene. The CDR3 totals 16 residues. V was clipped by 0 bases and J by 3 bases, with 12 bases between them. Germline loops: CDR1 KGHSH, CDR2 LQKENI.

The chain couples TRBV10-3 to TRBJ2-1; 8 nucleotides align to TRBD2. The CDR3 contains 17 residues. Trimming took 7 bases from V and 6 from J; bases not matched to a gene: 17. CDR1 is ENHRY and CDR2 is SYGVKD in the germline V gene. CDR3 protein: CAITPSQSSGRVNEQFF. The CDR3 nucleotides are TGTGCCATCACCCCGTCTCAGTCCAGCGGGAGAGTCAATGAGCAGTTCTTC.

V and J are TRBV19 and TRBJ2-3, with TRBD1 identical over 7 bases. Germline CDR1 reads LNHDA; CDR2 reads SQIVND (reference sequence). The CDR3 is made up of 15 amino acids. Trimming took 4 bases from V and 3 from J; bases not matched to a gene: 7. The CDR3: CASSRDRVGTDTQYF. The CDR3 nucleotides are TGTGCCAGTAGTAGAGACAGGGTAGGGACAGATACGCAGTATTTT. Based on the CDR3 plus reference TRBV19 and TRBJ2-3, the full variable domain is DGGITQSPKYLFRKEGQNVTLSCEQNLNHDAMYWYRQDPGQGLRLIYYSQIVNDFQKGDIAEGYSVSREKKESFPLTVTSAQKNPTAFYLCASSRDRVGTDTQYFGPGTRLTVL.

CDR3 coding DNA: TGTGCCAGCAGCCAGCCCTGGAGCACAGATACGCAGTATTTT. This codes for CASSQPWSTDTQYF. The chain couples TRBV6-1 to TRBJ2-3; D not certain. CDR1 MNHNS and CDR2 SASEGT come from the germline V gene. This CDR3 is 14 amino acids long. Trimming shortened V by 6 bases and J by 0 bases, and 10 bases separated the two germline ends.

In DNA form, the CDR3 reads TGTGCCAGCAGCCCCCAGGGACAGGGGTACGAGCAGTACTTC. Protein: CASSPQGQGYEQYF. This sequence joins TRBV9 and TRBJ2-7; 10 positions match TRBD1. J gave up 4 bases and V 4 bases, and 5 bases lay outside the gene matches. The CDR3 sequence is 14 residues long. Germline CDR1 and CDR2: SGDLS and YYNGEE.

The rearrangement joins TRBV6-5 to TRBJ1-4; D is perhaps TRBD1 (6 bases). Germline lookup yields CDR1 MNHEY and CDR2 SVGAGI. The V end was cut by 2 bases, the J end by 10 bases, with 11 bases between. The CDR3 has 13 amino acids. In DNA, the CDR3 is TGTGCCAGCAGTTACGAGCGAGGGGGAAAACTGTTTTTT. Translation gives CASSYERGGKLFF.

On this clone itself: The same CDR3 also results from other DNA sequences found in this sample. The V gene is TRBV2, the J gene TRBJ2-5, with D hard to call. The CDR3 consists of 11 residues. Germline CDR1 reads SNHLY; CDR2 reads FYNNEI. Trimming took 1 base from V and 3 from J, leaving 0 bases between them. CDR3 nucleotides: TGTGCCAGCAGTGAAGAAGAGACCCAGTACTTC. Encoded protein: CASSEEETQYF.

V and J are TRBV27 and TRBJ2-2; 11 bases align to TRBD2. The germline V gene has CDR1 MNHEY and CDR2 SMNVEV (reference sequence). The CDR3 spans 15 residues. The V segment lost 5 bases and the J segment 4 bases; nucleotides outside the gene matches: 3. CDR3 sequence (DNA): TGTGCCAGCAGTCCCGGACTAGCGGGCACCGGGGAGCTGTTTTTT. As protein: CASSPGLAGTGELFF.

The chain carries TRBV4-1 and TRBJ2-3; D remains ambiguous. With 1 base removed from V and 6 bases from J, the gap between germline ends came to 23 bases. The CDR3 has 18 residues. Per the germline V gene, CDR1 is MGHRA and CDR2 is YSYEKL. CDR3 loop: CASSQVSAGRTGQDTQYF. The CDR3, as DNA: TGCGCCAGCAGCCAAGTTTCTGCAGGCCGCACGGGTCAGGATACGCAGTATTTT.

The chain carries TRBV5-5 and TRBJ1-5; no definite D call. The CDR3 has 13 residues. CDR1 and CDR2 from the germline V gene are SGHKS and YYEKEE (reference sequence). V dropped 0 bases and J dropped 7 bases, with 8 bases sitting between them. CDR3 bases: TGTGCCAGCAGCTTGGTTGCCGGCCAGCCCCAGCATTTT. Amino acids: CASSLVAGQPQHF.

This chain connects TRBV4-1 to TRBJ2-5; D might be TRBD2 (5 bases). V lost 1 base and J lost 2, with 11 bases in between. This CDR3 comprises 15 residues. Germline V gene data show CDR1 as MGHRA and CDR2 as YSYEKL. The CDR3 DNA sequence: TGCGCCAGCAGCCAAGCAGGACTTGGACAAGAGACCCAGTACTTC. It is translated as CASSQAGLGQETQYF.

This chain connects TRBV2 to TRBJ2-5; TRBD2 matches 8 bases. Germline-derived CDR1 and CDR2 are SNHLY and FYNNEI. V trimming: 3 bases; J trimming: 2 bases; junction bases outside the gene matches: 5. This CDR3 contains 15 residues. The DNA of the CDR3 is TGTGCCAGCAGTGAGCGATCTAGCGGGCAAGAGACCCAGTACTTC. This gives the protein CASSERSSGQETQYF.

About this clone itself: The junction departs from germline at one end; a sequencing error may be responsible. The chain employs TRBV11-1 and TRBJ2-7; TRBD2 matches at 8 bases. The CDR3 runs 13 residues. CDR1 and CDR2 from the germline V gene are SGHAT and FQDESV (reference sequence). The CDR3 is CATSGRFSYEQYF. The CDR3 DNA reads TGTGCCACCAGCGGGAGATTCTCCTACGAGCAGTACTTC.

This chain connects TRBV4-1 to TRBJ2-5; D is possibly TRBD1 (6 bases). V lost 4 bases to trimming and J lost 1 base, with 31 bases between them. CDR3 size: 21 residues. The germline V gene encodes CDR1 MGHRA and CDR2 YSYEKL. CDR3: CASSRSPDRIVQSHLQETQYF. The CDR3 DNA reads TGCGCCAGCAGCCGAAGTCCCGACAGGATAGTACAATCACACCTCCAAGAGACCCAGTACTTC.

This clone was seen a handful of times. The chain joins TRBV4-2 to TRBJ2-3; 12 bases map to TRBD2. CDR3 length equals 19 residues. Germline V lookup: CDR1 LGHNA, CDR2 YNFKEQ. Trimming cost V 0 bases and J 4 bases; bases outside gene matches: 11. The CDR3 DNA sequence: TGTGCCAGCAGCCAAGACCGGCTAGCGGGGGGGCAGGGGGCAGATACGCAGTATTTT. Protein sequence: CASSQDRLAGGQGADTQYF.

The chain is built from TRBV4-2 and TRBJ1-2; 10 positions match TRBD1. The V gene's germline CDR1 is LGHNA and CDR2 YNFKEQ. The CDR3 loop spans 14 amino acids. V dropped 1 base and J dropped 5; count of bases not matched to a gene: 1. CDR3 sequence: CASSQGTGGYGYTF. CDR3 coding DNA: TGTGCCAGCAGCCAAGGGACAGGGGGTTATGGCTACACCTTC.

The chain links TRBV13 to TRBJ1-1, with D perhaps matching TRBD1 (5 bases). This CDR3 comprises 19 residues. The germline V and J ends were trimmed by 3 bases and 3 bases, with 26 bases remaining between them. Germline CDR1 PRHDT, CDR2 FYEKMQ (reference sequence). The CDR3 here is CASSFSRYQIVRGDTEAFF. The CDR3 nucleotides are TGTGCCAGCAGCTTTTCCCGATATCAAATTGTTAGAGGGGACACTGAAGCTTTCTTT.

V and J are TRBV28 and TRBJ2-7; TRBD2 matches at 7 bases. Per the germline V gene, CDR1 is MDHEN and CDR2 is SYDVKM. This CDR3 is 14 amino acids long. V shed 5 bases, J shed 2 bases, and the junction held 6 bases outside the gene matches. DNA of the CDR3: TGTGCCAGCAGTCTTACCGGGACTACCTACGAGCAGTACTTC. Its protein is CASSLTGTTYEQYF.

V is TRBV2 and J is TRBJ1-3; no clear D. Germline V lookup: CDR1 SNHLY, CDR2 FYNNEI. The V end lost 4 bases, the J end lost 3 bases, and 4 bases lay between the germline ends. The CDR3 totals 12 residues. CDR3 sequence: CASSAGGNTIYF. In DNA form, the CDR3 reads TGTGCCAGCAGTGCCGGTGGAAACACCATATATTTT.

About this clone: One end of the junction fails to match germline, which may point to a read error. V is TRBV11-3 and J is TRBJ2-7; 7 bases map to TRBD2. The germline CDR1 and CDR2 sequences are SGHNT and YENEEA. This CDR3 region has 17 residues. The CDR3 DNA is TGTGCCAGCAGTTTAGCGGCGGGAGAAAATTGGTCTCTCGAGCAGTACTTC. As protein: CASSLAAGENWSLEQYF.